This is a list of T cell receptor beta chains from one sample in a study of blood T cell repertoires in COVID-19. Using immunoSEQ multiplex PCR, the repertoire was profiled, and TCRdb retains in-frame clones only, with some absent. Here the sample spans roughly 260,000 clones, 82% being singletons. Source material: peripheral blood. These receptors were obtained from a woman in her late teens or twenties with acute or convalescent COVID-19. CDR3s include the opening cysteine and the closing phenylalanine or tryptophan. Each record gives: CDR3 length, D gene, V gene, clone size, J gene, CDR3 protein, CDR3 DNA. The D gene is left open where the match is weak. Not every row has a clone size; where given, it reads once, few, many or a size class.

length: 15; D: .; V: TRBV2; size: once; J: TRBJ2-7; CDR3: CASRASQLSTYEQYF; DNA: TGTGCCAGCAGAGCCTCACAGCTCTCCACCTACGAGCAGTACTTC
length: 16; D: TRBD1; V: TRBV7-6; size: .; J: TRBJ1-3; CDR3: CASSPATGVSGNTIYF; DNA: TGTGCCAGCAGTCCCGCGACAGGGGTCTCTGGAAACACCATATATTTT
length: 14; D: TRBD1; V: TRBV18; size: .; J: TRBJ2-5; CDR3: CASSPTGGRETQYF; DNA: TGTGCCAGCTCACCGACAGGGGGGCGAGAGACCCAGTACTTC
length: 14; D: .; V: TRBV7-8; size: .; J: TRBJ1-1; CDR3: CASSLLVVGTEAFF; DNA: TGTGCCAGCAGCTTACTGGTGGTCGGGACTGAAGCTTTCTTT
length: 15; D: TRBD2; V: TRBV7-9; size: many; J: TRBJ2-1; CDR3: CASSLGSGINNEQFF; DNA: TGTGCCAGCAGCTTAGGTAGCGGGATAAATAATGAGCAGTTCTTC
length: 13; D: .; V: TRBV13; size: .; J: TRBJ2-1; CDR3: CASTRTMGNEQFF; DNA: TGTGCCAGCACCCGGACTATGGGGAATGAGCAGTTCTTC
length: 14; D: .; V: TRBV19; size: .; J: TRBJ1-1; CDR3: CASRPQGRVTEAFF; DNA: TGTGCCAGTAGGCCACAGGGAAGGGTCACTGAAGCTTTCTTT
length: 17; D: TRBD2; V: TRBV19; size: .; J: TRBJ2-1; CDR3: CASTRLAGGNGDNEQFF; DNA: TGTGCCAGTACCCGACTAGCGGGAGGAAACGGGGACAATGAGCAGTTCTTC
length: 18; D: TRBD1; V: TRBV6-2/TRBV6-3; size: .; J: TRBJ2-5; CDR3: CASSYSKMAGGGQETQYF; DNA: TGTGCCAGCAGTTACTCGAAGATGGCAGGGGGCGGCCAAGAGACCCAGTACTTC
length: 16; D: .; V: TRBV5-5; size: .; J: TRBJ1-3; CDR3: CASSHDPTSGGNTIYF; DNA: TGTGCCAGCAGCCACGACCCGACTTCGGGAGGAAACACCATATATTTT
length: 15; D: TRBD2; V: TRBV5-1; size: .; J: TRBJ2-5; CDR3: CASSLEGGRGETQYF; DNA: TGCGCCAGCAGCTTGGAGGGCGGGAGAGGAGAGACCCAGTACTTC
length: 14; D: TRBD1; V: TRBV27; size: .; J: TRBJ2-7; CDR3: CASSSRTGSHEQYF; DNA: TGTGCCAGCAGTTCCCGGACAGGGTCCCACGAGCAGTACTTC
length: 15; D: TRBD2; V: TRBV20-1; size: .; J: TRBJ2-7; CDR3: CSASGLAMNSYEQYF; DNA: TGCAGTGCTAGTGGACTAGCGATGAACTCCTACGAGCAGTACTTC
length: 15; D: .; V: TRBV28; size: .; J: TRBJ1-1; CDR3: CASSSPRGGKTEAFF; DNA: TGTGCCAGCAGTTCCCCCAGGGGAGGGAAAACTGAAGCTTTCTTT
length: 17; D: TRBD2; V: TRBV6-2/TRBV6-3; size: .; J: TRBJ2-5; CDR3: CASSWVWIREGQETQYF; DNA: TGTGCCAGCAGTTGGGTCTGGATCCGGGAGGGCCAAGAGACCCAGTACTTC
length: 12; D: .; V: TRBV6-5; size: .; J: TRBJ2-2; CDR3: CASSRGAGELFF; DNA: TGTGCCAGCAGTCGCGGGGCCGGGGAGCTGTTTTTT
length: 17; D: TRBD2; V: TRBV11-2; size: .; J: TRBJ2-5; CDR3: CASSSTSGRYMGETQYF; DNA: TGTGCCAGCAGCTCCACTAGCGGGAGGTACATGGGGGAGACCCAGTACTTC
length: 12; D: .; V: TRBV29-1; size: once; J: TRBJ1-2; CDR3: CSGGTANYGYTF; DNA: TGCAGCGGCGGGACGGCCAACTATGGCTACACCTTC
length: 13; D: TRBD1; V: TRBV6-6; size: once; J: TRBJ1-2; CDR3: CASTRTGDYGYTF; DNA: TGTGCCAGCACCCGGACAGGGGACTATGGCTACACCTTC
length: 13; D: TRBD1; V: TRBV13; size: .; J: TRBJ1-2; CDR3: CASSPGGPWGYTF; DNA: TGTGCCAGCAGCCCAGGGGGTCCCTGGGGCTACACCTTC